This entry features one T cell receptor (beta chain) sequence. TCRdb fed the RT-PCR reads into MiXCR, producing one record per CDR3 protein. Among approximately 500,000 distinct CDR3 sequences listed, around 21% were seen once. This CDR3 contains 14 residues. V was trimmed by 3 bases and J by 1 base, leaving 8 bases between them. This sample is part of a study of response to subunit inactivated influenza vaccine. The sample was also reused in another study, on T cells expressing NK-cell markers. That study reports: A 5'RACE template switching approach incorporating UMIs was used to make TCR beta cDNA. HCMV seropositivity characterized most of the eight sequenced donors, and seronegativity one. Roughly 1.0-7.0% of CD8+ T cells in several donors belonged to dominant NKG2C+ clonotypes.

This chain links TRBV12-3 or TRBV12-4 with TRBJ2-3, with D perhaps matching TRBD2 (6 bases). The sequenced sample was CD4+ T cells sorted from PBMCs, obtained about 12 days after vaccination. This receptor was taken from a man aged 50 to 59 who received an inactivated influenza vaccine. The CDR3 loop is CASSFPSGTDTQYF. As DNA, the CDR3 is TGTGCCAGCAGTTTCCCTAGCGGCACAGATACGCAGTATTTT.